The 10 T cell receptor beta chains in this list originate from one sample, sequenced in a study of T cell responses to AZD1222 COVID-19 vaccine. Assay: immunoSEQ multiplex PCR; the TCRdb copy retains only in-frame clones and omits some. In the table there are approximately 130,000 clones, around 80% of which are singletons. Sequencing was performed on peripheral blood, taken 28 days after the second AZD1222 dose. These receptors came from an adult who received the AZD1222 COVID-19 vaccine.

This rearrangement joins TRBV6-2 or TRBV6-3 to TRBJ1-5; TRBD1 is a possible D gene (6 bases). Germline loops: CDR1 MNHEY, CDR2 SVGEGT. The CDR3 contains 15 residues. Trimming pared 4 bases from V and 4 bases from J, leaving 14 bases between. CDR3 amino acids: CASSSPGVANQPQHF. The CDR3 DNA follows: TGTGCCAGCAGTTCCCCAGGGGTGGCTAATCAGCCCCAGCATTTT.

V usage is TRBV6-4 and J usage is TRBJ1-1, with a weak D call TRBD1 (5 bases). Trimming removed 5 bases at V and 3 bases at J, with 16 bases between. Germline CDR1 is MRHNA and CDR2 is SNTAGT. This CDR3 contains 15 residues. The CDR3 sequence is CASSPGDVSYTEAFF. The DNA for the CDR3 is TGTGCCAGCAGTCCGGGGGACGTATCTTACACTGAAGCTTTCTTT.

This clone was found a few times. J is TRBJ1-5 and V is TRBV15; possible D gene TRBD1, 6 bases. CDR3 length equals 14 residues. Trimming shortened V by 5 bases and J by 7 bases, and 15 bases separated the two germline ends. Germline-derived CDR1 and CDR2 are LNHNV and YYDKDF (reference sequence). The CDR3 sequence is CATSYRGALQPQHF. The CDR3, as DNA: TGTGCCACCAGCTACCGGGGGGCGCTGCAGCCCCAGCATTTT.

The chain is built from TRBV5-5 and TRBJ1-1; no clear D. Trimming pared 0 bases from V and 4 bases from J, leaving 10 bases between. Germline CDR1 and CDR2: SGHKS and YYEKEE (reference sequence). CDR3 length: 14 residues. The CDR3 DNA reads TGTGCCAGCAGCTTGGAGCCGAGGACCACTGAAGCTTTCTTT. This encodes CASSLEPRTTEAFF. Drawing the rest from reference TRBV5-5 and TRBJ1-1, the complete variable domain is DAGVTQSPTHLIKTRGQQVTLRCSPISGHKSVSWYQQVLGQGPQFIFQYYEKEERGRGNFPDRFSARQFPNYSSELNVNALLLGDSALYLCASSLEPRTTEAFFGQGTRLTVV.

This rearrangement joins TRBV28 to TRBJ2-2; D is perhaps TRBD1 (6 bases). The CDR3 length is 14 residues. Germline assignment: CDR1 MDHEN and CDR2 SYDVKM. The V and J ends lost 5 bases and 1 base respectively, with 8 bases between them. The CDR3 here is CASSPRGNTGELFF. As DNA, the CDR3 is TGTGCCAGCAGTCCCAGGGGGAACACCGGGGAGCTGTTTTTT.

This clone was seen repeatedly, ten times or more. V and J are TRBV5-6 and TRBJ2-7; D is undetermined. Germline V lookup: CDR1 SGHDT, CDR2 YYEEEE. The length of the CDR3 is 14 residues. Trimming took off 3 bases at V and 2 bases at J, with 12 bases between the two ends. CDR3: CASSSISVTYEQYF. CDR3 nucleotide sequence: TGTGCCAGCAGCTCAATTTCGGTCACCTACGAGCAGTACTTC.

The chain employs TRBV7-9 and TRBJ1-2; D not certain. The germline V and J ends were trimmed by 5 bases and 8 bases, with 15 bases remaining between them. Germline V CDR1 and CDR2: SEHNR, FQNEAQ (reference sequence). The CDR3 spans 13 residues. The CDR3 loop reads CASSRGRLEGYTF. CDR3 DNA: TGTGCCAGCAGCCGCGGCCGGCTAGAGGGCTACACCTTC.

V gene TRBV7-8 combines with J gene TRBJ2-5, with unresolved D. The V gene's germline CDR1 is SGHVS and CDR2 FQNEAQ. Trimming left V 0 bases short and J 5 bases short, with 7 bases between. The CDR3 covers 13 residues. The CDR3 nucleotides are TGTGCCAGCAGCTTAGCGCGGCGGGAGACCCAGTACTTC. It specifies CASSLARRETQYF. The whole variable domain, filled in from reference TRBV7-8 and TRBJ2-5, reads GAGVSQSPRYKVAKRGQDVALRCDPISGHVSLFWYQQALGQGPEFLTYFQNEAQLDKSGLPSDRFFAERPEGSVSTLKIQRTQQEDSAVYLCASSLARRETQYFGPGTRLLVL.

The chain links TRBV27 to TRBJ2-7; 12 nucleotides line up with TRBD2. Germline V CDR1 and CDR2: MNHEY, SMNVEV (reference sequence). The CDR3 has 17 residues. The V gene end was trimmed by 5 bases and the J gene end by 6 bases; junction bases not matched to a gene: 14. The CDR3 loop is CASSPLGTSGLPFEQYF. CDR3 sequence (DNA): TGTGCCAGCAGTCCCCTTGGGACTAGCGGGTTACCTTTCGAGCAGTACTTC.

V gene TRBV20-1 combines with J gene TRBJ2-2, with a tentative D call TRBD2 (7 bases). The CDR3 extends over 13 amino acids. Germline CDR1 reads DFQATT; CDR2 reads SNEGSKA (reference sequence). V dropped 3 bases and J dropped 7 bases, with 12 bases sitting between them. As DNA, the CDR3 is TGCAGTGCTAGTGGGGGGGCCGGCGGGGAGCTGTTTTTT. Protein sequence: CSASGGAGGELFF.